This TCR beta chain was captured in a study of shared clonotypes between healthy human individuals. Positively selected for CCR7, the CD45RO-negative cells used as naive CD8 cells excluded terminally differentiated effector memory CD45RA+ cells. The V end lost 6 bases, the J end lost 7 bases, and 15 bases lay between the germline ends. The CDR3 is 13 residues long. In germline, CDR1 is SNHLY, CDR2 FYNNEI. Method: immunoSEQ multiplex PCR; TCRdb's copy keeps in-frame clones and lacks some. Of about 590,000 clones listed, around 95% are singletons. This receptor was taken from a woman aged 30 to 39 in good health. V and J are TRBV2 and TRBJ1-1; D is possibly TRBD1 (6 bases). Sequencing used naive CD8+ T cells sorted from blood. Here the CDR3 DNA reads TGTGCCAGCAGGGATGACAGGTTCCATGAAGCTTTCTTT. Its translation is CASRDDRFHEAFF.